The 3 T cell receptor beta chains given below trace back to one sample, sequenced in a study of cytomegalovirus exposure and HLA in healthy donors. Produced via immunoSEQ multiplex PCR; TCRdb's table is partial and in-frame only. The table lists about 250,000 clones, less than 90% of them singletons. Material for sequencing was PBMCs. The source of these receptors is a man aged 18 to 35 in good health and CMV-seropositive.

The V and J genes are TRBV25-1 and TRBJ1-1, with D unclear. The germline V gene has CDR1 MGHDK and CDR2 SYGVNS. V was pared by 10 bases and J by 3 bases, with 15 bases between. This CDR3 comprises 13 residues. The CDR3 bases are TGTGCCACCCGTCGGAAGGAGGACACTGAAGCTTTCTTT. This codes for CATRRKEDTEAFF.

The chain links TRBV7-9 to TRBJ2-1, with a weak D call TRBD2 (5 bases). Germline V gene data show CDR1 as SEHNR and CDR2 as FQNEAQ (reference sequence). Trimming stripped 0 bases from V and 8 bases from J, with 8 bases between. The CDR3 runs to 13 residues. The DNA for the CDR3 is TGTGCCAGCAGCTTAGCGCTCGGGGATGAGCAGTTCTTC. Its protein is CASSLALGDEQFF. The whole variable domain, filled in from reference TRBV7-9 and TRBJ2-1, reads DTGVSQNPRHKITKRGQNVTFRCDPISEHNRLYWYRQTLGQGPEFLTYFQNEAQLEKSRLLSDRFSAERPKGSFSTLEIQRTEQGDSAMYLCASSLALGDEQFFGPGTRLTVL.

The V gene is TRBV6-5, the J gene TRBJ1-2, with 7 positions matching TRBD1. Unmatched junction bases numbered 12, after V lost 7 bases and J lost 7 bases. CDR1 is MNHEY and CDR2 is SVGAGI in the germline V gene. The CDR3 extends over 14 amino acids. CDR3 region: CASTHRGSARGYTF. As DNA, the CDR3 is TGTGCCAGCACCCACAGGGGTTCCGCTCGTGGCTACACCTTC.